This T cell receptor (beta chain) was recorded in a study of T cell responses to AZD1222 COVID-19 vaccine. Profiling relied on immunoSEQ multiplex PCR, and the TCRdb table lists in-frame clones only, not all of them. This table holds some 140,000 clones, about 91% found once. Concerning this clone itself: Its antigen remains unidentified.

Germline CDR1 reads MNHEY; CDR2 reads SVGEGT. With 0 bases removed from V and 3 bases from J, the gap between germline ends came to 10 bases. There are 15 residues in the CDR3. General study findings and limits: Only six people who got AZD1222 tested seropositive at baseline. Donors were chiefly white British, with a greater number of females, and clonal diversity was perhaps underestimated. Among spike-specific TCRs, nearly half reportedly target unmutated variant regions.

Sequencing was performed on peripheral blood, taken on day 0 of AZD1222 vaccination. The gene calls are TRBV6-2 or TRBV6-3 and TRBJ2-3; D is perhaps TRBD2 (5 bases). The sequence came from an adult in good health. CDR3 protein: CASSYSRGSTDTQYF. In DNA form, the CDR3 reads TGTGCCAGCAGTTACTCTCGGGGAAGTACAGATACGCAGTATTTT.